The 23 T cell receptor beta chains below all came from one sample that was sequenced in a study of cytomegalovirus exposure and HLA in healthy donors. The PCR used 60 Vbeta and 13 Jbeta primers. TCRdb's copy holds only in-frame clones and misses some; the assay was immunoSEQ multiplex PCR. The table has some 110,000 clones, over 60% seen once. The material sequenced was PBMCs. These TCRs come from a man between 25 and 39 years old in good health and CMV-seropositive.

The chain carries TRBV7-9 and TRBJ1-6, with a possible D match to TRBD1 (5 bases). This CDR3 has 13 residues. V lost 7 bases and J 10 bases, leaving 14 bases between the germline ends. The germline V gene encodes CDR1 SEHNR and CDR2 FQNEAQ (reference sequence). The CDR3 nucleotides are TGTGCCAGCAAAGTCCAGGGCGCATCACCCCTCCACTTT. This gives the protein CASKVQGASPLHF.

This clone has a single count. V and J are TRBV28 and TRBJ1-5, with 9 positions matching TRBD1. CDR3 length: 14 residues. Germline CDR1 MDHEN, CDR2 SYDVKM. The J segment lost 7 bases and the V segment lost 6 bases, leaving 7 bases of the junction unmatched. CDR3 sequence reads: CASSKGTGRQPQHF. CDR3 nucleotides: TGTGCCAGCAGCAAAGGGACAGGGAGACAGCCCCAGCATTTT.

The CDR3 nucleotides are TGTGCCAGCAGCTTCCCCGCAGATACGCAGTATTTT. Its protein product is CASSFPADTQYF. This chain uses TRBV5-5 with TRBJ2-3; the D is unclear. Germline V CDR1 and CDR2: SGHKS, YYEKEE (reference sequence). This CDR3 spans 12 amino acids. V lost 2 bases to trimming and J lost 4 bases, with 5 bases between them. The full variable domain, with the rest looked up from reference TRBV5-5 and TRBJ2-3, is DAGVTQSPTHLIKTRGQQVTLRCSPISGHKSVSWYQQVLGQGPQFIFQYYEKEERGRGNFPDRFSARQFPNYSSELNVNALLLGDSALYLCASSFPADTQYFGPGTRLTVL.

The chain is built from TRBV9 and TRBJ2-5; 11 nucleotides agree with TRBD1. This CDR3 contains 14 residues. V was pared by 4 bases and J by 3 bases, with 2 bases of the junction left unmatched. Germline lookup yields CDR1 SGDLS and CDR2 YYNGEE. CDR3 nucleotide sequence: TGTGCCAGCAGCCCGGGACAGGGGGAAGAGACCCAGTACTTC. This codes for CASSPGQGEETQYF. The variable domain in full, completed from reference TRBV9 and TRBJ2-5, reads DSGVTQTPKHLITATGQRVTLRCSPRSGDLSVYWYQQSLDQGLQFLIQYYNGEERAKGNILERFSAQQFPDLHSELNLSSLELGDSALYFCASSPGQGEETQYFGPGTRLLVL.

This chain uses TRBV9 with TRBJ1-6, with 7 bases fitting TRBD1. The CDR3 is 14 amino acids. The germline V gene encodes CDR1 SGDLS and CDR2 YYNGEE. With V trimmed by 3 bases and J by 10 bases, 7 bases remained unmatched. CDR3 nucleotide sequence: TGTGCCAGCAGCGCTGACAGGGTTTGGTCACCCCTCCACTTT. It is translated as CASSADRVWSPLHF.

This chain links TRBV6-1 with TRBJ1-4; D is unclear. Germline-derived CDR1 and CDR2 are MNHNS and SASEGT. Trimming shortened V by 3 bases and J by 4 bases, and 9 bases separated the two germline ends. The CDR3 has 14 residues. The CDR3 reads CASSDRGLNEKLFF. For the CDR3, the DNA is TGTGCCAGCAGTGATCGGGGTCTTAATGAAAAACTGTTTTTT.

CDR3 in DNA: TGTGCCAGCGGCAGGGAAGGAAGCTACACCTTC. It specifies CASGREGSYTF. J is TRBJ1-2 and V is TRBV2; D is possibly TRBD1 (5 bases). The ends were cut back, 8 bases at V and 9 bases at J, with 13 bases in the middle. Germline V gene lookup returns CDR1 SNHLY and CDR2 FYNNEI. The CDR3 has 11 residues.

V is TRBV7-2 and J is TRBJ1-2; D ambiguous. V dropped 7 bases and J dropped 12 bases, with 30 bases sitting between them. Germline assignment: CDR1 SGHTA and CDR2 FQGNSA. The CDR3 is 16 residues long. CDR3 in amino acids: CASKGKMDGTPSGDTF. The CDR3 DNA reads TGTGCCAGCAAAGGAAAAATGGACGGCACCCCTAGCGGTGACACCTTC.

This clone has only a few counts. The chain couples TRBV5-1 to TRBJ1-1; 10 bases are a match to TRBD1. V was clipped by 3 bases and J by 5 bases; unmatched bases: 7. The germline V gene has CDR1 SGHRS and CDR2 YFSETQ. The CDR3 totals 15 residues. CDR3 in DNA: TGCGCCAGCAGCTCGCAAGGGACAGGGGATACTGAAGCTTTCTTT. This sequence encodes CASSSQGTGDTEAFF. Combining the CDR3 with reference TRBV5-1 and TRBJ1-1 gives the whole variable domain KAGVTQTPRYLIKTRGQQVTLSCSPISGHRSVSWYQQTPGQGLQFLFEYFSETQRNKGNFPGRFSGRQFSNSRSEMNVSTLELGDSALYLCASSSQGTGDTEAFFGQGTRLTVV.

The rearrangement uses TRBV30 and TRBJ2-5, with 7 bases matching TRBD2. The germline V gene has CDR1 GTSNPN and CDR2 SVGIG (reference sequence). Trimming cost V 7 bases and J 7 bases; bases outside gene matches: 9. The CDR3 is 12 amino acids. CDR3 in amino acids: CASLRPGGTQYF. CDR3 nucleotide sequence: TGTGCCTCCCTCAGGCCGGGGGGGACCCAGTACTTC.

The chain uses TRBV27 and TRBJ1-6; TRBD1 matches at 7 bases. The CDR3 has 14 amino acids. Germline V gene lookup returns CDR1 MNHEY and CDR2 SMNVEV (reference sequence). V shed 6 bases and J 9 bases; nucleotides not matched to a gene: 8. The DNA for the CDR3 is TGTGCCAGCAGAGGGACAGTGCCTTTTTCACCCCTCCACTTT. Translating it yields CASRGTVPFSPLHF.

This clone was seen more than once but under ten times. In DNA form, the CDR3 reads TGTGCCAGCAGTCTGTGGGGGGACACTGAAGCTTTCTTT. This sequence encodes CASSLWGDTEAFF. V is TRBV27 and J is TRBJ1-1; a weak D match, TRBD1 (5 bases). Looked up from germline, CDR1 is MNHEY and CDR2 is SMNVEV (reference sequence). V was pared by 5 bases and J by 3 bases, with 10 bases between. This CDR3 region has 13 residues.

This clone was seen only a few times. This chain links TRBV12-5 with TRBJ1-1, with no clear D. The germline gives CDR1 LGHNT, CDR2 FRNRAP. CDR3 length: 14 residues. The ends were cut back, 7 bases at V and 0 bases at J, with 12 bases in the middle. This CDR3 reads CASAAFGLNTEAFF. The CDR3 DNA reads TGTGCTAGTGCCGCCTTCGGTCTGAACACTGAAGCTTTCTTT.

This clone was detected a few times. This chain joins TRBV7-9 and TRBJ2-6; TRBD2 might be the D (6 bases). Germline V CDR1 and CDR2: SEHNR, FQNEAQ (reference sequence). This CDR3 is built from 16 residues. The V and J ends lost 4 bases and 0 bases respectively, with 10 bases between them. CDR3 DNA: TGTGCCAGCAGCTCGCTGGGGGGCTCTGGGGCCAACGTCCTGACTTTC. It specifies CASSSLGGSGANVLTF.

This clone was detected once. The rearrangement links TRBV5-1 to TRBJ2-2; TRBD2 agrees at 8 bases. Germline V CDR1 and CDR2: SGHRS, YFSETQ. Germline trimming cut 0 bases from V and 6 bases from J; bases unmatched to any gene: 1. The CDR3 contains 14 residues. CDR3 DNA sequence: TGCGCCAGCAGCTTGGAGCGGGGGTCCGGGGAGCTGTTTTTT. It encodes CASSLERGSGELFF.

The V and J genes are TRBV2 and TRBJ2-1, with TRBD2 identical over 8 bases. Germline assignment: CDR1 SNHLY and CDR2 FYNNEI. Trimming took 5 bases from V and 2 from J; bases not matched to a gene: 8. The CDR3 spans 16 residues. The CDR3 DNA reads TGTGCCAGCAGTCCCTTAAGCGGGGGAGCCTACAATGAGCAGTTCTTC. Translated, it gives CASSPLSGGAYNEQFF.

V usage is TRBV28 and J usage is TRBJ2-5; possibly TRBD2 for D (6 bases). V was clipped by 4 bases and J by 5 bases, with 17 bases between them. The CDR3 sequence is 15 residues long. Germline lookup yields CDR1 MDHEN and CDR2 SYDVKM. The CDR3 sequence: CASSSPSTSWETQYF. The CDR3 DNA is TGTGCCAGCAGTTCCCCCTCGACTAGTTGGGAGACCCAGTACTTC.

The chain couples TRBV6-1 to TRBJ1-3; D remains unclear. Germline V gene data show CDR1 as MNHNS and CDR2 as SASEGT. CDR3 size: 15 residues. V was clipped by 4 bases and J by 0 bases, with 10 bases between them. The CDR3 DNA reads TGTGCCAGCAGTGGGGAGTCGGGCTCTGGAAACACCATATATTTT. The encoded protein is CASSGESGSGNTIYF.

This clone was observed a few times. This chain links TRBV7-9 with TRBJ1-4; no clear D. This CDR3 contains 12 residues. Per germline, CDR1 SEHNR and CDR2 FQNEAQ (reference sequence). The CDR3 region is CGGGSTNEKLFF. The CDR3 nucleotides read TGTGGCGGCGGGTCTACTAATGAAAAACTGTTTTTT.

The CDR3 nucleotides are TGTGCCATCAGCGAGAGCTCCTATAATTCACCCCTCCACTTT. Its translation: CAISESSYNSPLHF. The chain joins TRBV19 to TRBJ1-6; D remains ambiguous. Germline assignment: CDR1 LNHDA and CDR2 SQIVND (reference sequence). Trimming removed 10 bases at V and 0 bases at J, with 10 bases between. CDR3 length: 14 amino acids.

The chain couples TRBV7-3 to TRBJ2-1, with TRBD1 matching 10 bases. The CDR3 is 19 residues long. Germline CDR1 and CDR2: SGHTA and FQGTGA. Trimming cost V 2 bases and J 0 bases; bases outside gene matches: 10. CDR3 sequence (DNA): TGTGCCAGCAGCTTACTTGGGACAGGGGCAAAAGGCTCCTACAATGAGCAGTTCTTC. Its translation: CASSLLGTGAKGSYNEQFF.

The gene calls are TRBV7-9 and TRBJ1-1; D call uncertain. Germline loops: CDR1 SEHNR, CDR2 FQNEAQ (reference sequence). The V end was cut by 1 base, the J end by 8 bases, with 11 bases between. The CDR3 totals 13 residues. The CDR3 spells CASSLESGSEAFF. The CDR3 region has the DNA TGTGCCAGCAGCTTAGAGTCGGGGTCAGAAGCTTTCTTT.

The chain couples TRBV5-5 to TRBJ2-3; the D gene is possibly TRBD2 (5 bases). Germline values: CDR1 SGHKS, CDR2 YYEKEE (reference sequence). V lost 0 bases and J lost 2, with 7 bases in between. This CDR3 is 14 amino acids long. The CDR3 here is CASSLGGATDTQYF. CDR3 coding DNA: TGTGCCAGCAGCTTGGGGGGAGCCACAGATACGCAGTATTTT.